The entry below gives a single T cell receptor (beta chain) sequence along with its context. Antigen specificity is unknown. The sample comes from a study of early T cells in non-severe SARS-CoV-2 infection. On the study more broadly: Sequencing used unsorted whole-blood bulk RNA, so chains lack pairing. Points from the study as a whole: There was a bias toward anti-spike CD8 responses in VDJdb matching, which missed private and CD4 specificities.

V shed 7 bases and J shed 6 bases, with 16 bases lying between them. The germline CDR1 and CDR2 sequences are SGHAT and FQNNGV. This CDR3 region has 14 residues. Individual cDNA molecules received unique molecular identifiers. Each CDR3 protein gets one entry after TCRdb re-called the 5' RACE reads with MiXCR. This sample carries roughly 99,000 distinct CDR3 sequences, about an eighth of them seen once, and the ten largest clones take 3.5% to 5%. The chain has TRBV11-2 and TRBJ2-1; D gene uncertain. This TCR was sampled from an adult who was a healthcare worker with PCR-confirmed SARS-CoV-2 infection or an uninfected control (not recorded which). The material was whole blood, obtained at baseline. The CDR3 bases are TGTGCCAGCAACCACATAGCCTGGGGCAATGAGCAGTTCTTC. Translating gives CASNHIAWGNEQFF. Supplemented by reference TRBV11-2 and TRBJ2-1, the full variable domain reads EAGVAQSPRYKIIEKRQSVAFWCNPISGHATLYWYQQILGQGPKLLIQFQNNGVVDDSQLPKDRFSAERLKGVDSTLKIQPAKLEDSAVYLCASNHIAWGNEQFFGPGTRLTVL.